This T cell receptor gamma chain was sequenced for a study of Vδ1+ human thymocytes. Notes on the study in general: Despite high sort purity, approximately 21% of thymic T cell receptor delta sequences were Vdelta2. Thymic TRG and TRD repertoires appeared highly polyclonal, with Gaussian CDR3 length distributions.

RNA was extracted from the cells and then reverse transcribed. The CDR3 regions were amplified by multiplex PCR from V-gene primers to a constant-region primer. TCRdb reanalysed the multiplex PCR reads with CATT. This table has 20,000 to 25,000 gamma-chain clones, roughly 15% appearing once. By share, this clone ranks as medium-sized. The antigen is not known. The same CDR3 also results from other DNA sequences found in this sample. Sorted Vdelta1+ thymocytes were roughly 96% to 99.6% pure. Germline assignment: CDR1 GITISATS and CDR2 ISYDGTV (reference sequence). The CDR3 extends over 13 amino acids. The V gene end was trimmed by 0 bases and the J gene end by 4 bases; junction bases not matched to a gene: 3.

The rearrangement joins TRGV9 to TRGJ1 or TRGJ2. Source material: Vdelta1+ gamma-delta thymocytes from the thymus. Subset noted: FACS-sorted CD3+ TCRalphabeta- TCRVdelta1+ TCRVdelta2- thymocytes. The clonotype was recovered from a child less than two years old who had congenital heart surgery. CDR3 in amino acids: CALWEVPYYKKLF. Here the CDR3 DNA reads TGTGCCTTGTGGGAGGTGCCGTATTATAAGAAACTCTTT.